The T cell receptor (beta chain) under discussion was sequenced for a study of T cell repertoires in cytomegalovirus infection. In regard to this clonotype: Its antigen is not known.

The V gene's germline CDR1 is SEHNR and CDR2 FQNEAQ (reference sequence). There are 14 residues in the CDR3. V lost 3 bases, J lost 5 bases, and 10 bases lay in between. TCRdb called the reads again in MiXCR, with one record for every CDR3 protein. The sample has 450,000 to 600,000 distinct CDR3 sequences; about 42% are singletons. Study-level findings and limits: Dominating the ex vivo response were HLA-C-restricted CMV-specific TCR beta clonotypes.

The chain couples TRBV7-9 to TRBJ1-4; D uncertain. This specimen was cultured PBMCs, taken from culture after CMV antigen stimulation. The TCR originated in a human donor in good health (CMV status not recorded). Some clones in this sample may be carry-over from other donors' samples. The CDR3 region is CASSLDGNNEKLFF. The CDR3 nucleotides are TGTGCCAGCAGCTTGGACGGTAACAATGAAAAACTGTTTTTT.